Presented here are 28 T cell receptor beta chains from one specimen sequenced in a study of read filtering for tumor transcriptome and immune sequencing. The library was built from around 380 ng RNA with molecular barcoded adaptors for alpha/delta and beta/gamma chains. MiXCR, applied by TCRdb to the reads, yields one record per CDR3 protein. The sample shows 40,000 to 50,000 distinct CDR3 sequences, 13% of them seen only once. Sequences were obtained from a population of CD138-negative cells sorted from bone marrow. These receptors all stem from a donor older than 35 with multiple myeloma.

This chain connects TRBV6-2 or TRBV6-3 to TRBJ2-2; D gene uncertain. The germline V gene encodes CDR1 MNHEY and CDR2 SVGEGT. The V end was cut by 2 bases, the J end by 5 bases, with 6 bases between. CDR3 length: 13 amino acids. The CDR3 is CASSYIGTGELFF. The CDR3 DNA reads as TGTGCCAGCAGTTACATTGGAACCGGGGAGCTGTTTTTT.

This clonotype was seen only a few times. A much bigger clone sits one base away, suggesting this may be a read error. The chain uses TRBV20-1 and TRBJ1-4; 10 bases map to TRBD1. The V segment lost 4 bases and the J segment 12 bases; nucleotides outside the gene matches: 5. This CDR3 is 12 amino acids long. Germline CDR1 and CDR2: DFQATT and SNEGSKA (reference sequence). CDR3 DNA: TGCAGTGCTACGGGGACAGGGGAAGAACTGTTTTTT. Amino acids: CSATGTGEELFF.

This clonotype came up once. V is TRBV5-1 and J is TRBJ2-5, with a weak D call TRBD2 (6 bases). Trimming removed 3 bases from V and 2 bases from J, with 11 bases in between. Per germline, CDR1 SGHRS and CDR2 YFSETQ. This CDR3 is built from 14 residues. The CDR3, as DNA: TGCGCCAGCAGCTCGCCGGGACTGCAAGAGACCCAGTACTTC. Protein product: CASSSPGLQETQYF.

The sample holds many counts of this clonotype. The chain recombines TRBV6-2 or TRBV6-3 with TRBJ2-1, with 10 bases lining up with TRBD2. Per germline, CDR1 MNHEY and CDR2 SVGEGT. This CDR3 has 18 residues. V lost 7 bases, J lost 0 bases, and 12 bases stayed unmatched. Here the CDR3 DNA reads TGTGCCAGCACCCTATTCCACCCTAGCGGGAGCTCCTACAATGAGCAGTTCTTC. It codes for CASTLFHPSGSSYNEQFF.

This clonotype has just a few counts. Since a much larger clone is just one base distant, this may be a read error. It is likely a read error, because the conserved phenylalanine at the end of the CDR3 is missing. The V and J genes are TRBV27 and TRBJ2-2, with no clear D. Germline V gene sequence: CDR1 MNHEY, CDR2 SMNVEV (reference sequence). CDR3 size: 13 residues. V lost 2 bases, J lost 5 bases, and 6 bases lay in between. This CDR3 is CASSLGQTGELFI. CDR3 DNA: TGTGCCAGCAGTTTAGGCCAGACCGGGGAGCTGTTTATT.

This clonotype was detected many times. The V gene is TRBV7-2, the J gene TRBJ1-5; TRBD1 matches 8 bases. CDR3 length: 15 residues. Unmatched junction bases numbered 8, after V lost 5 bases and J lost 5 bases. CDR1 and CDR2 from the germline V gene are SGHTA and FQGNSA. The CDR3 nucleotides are TGTGCCAGCAGCCCACAGACAGGGGTCGATCAGCCCCAGCATTTT. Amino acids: CASSPQTGVDQPQHF. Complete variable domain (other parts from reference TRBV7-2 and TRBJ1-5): GAGVSQSPSNKVTEKGKDVELRCDPISGHTALYWYRQSLGQGLEFLIYFQGNSAPDKSGLPSDRFSAERTGGSVSTLTIQRTQQEDSAVYLCASSPQTGVDQPQHFGDGTRLSIL.

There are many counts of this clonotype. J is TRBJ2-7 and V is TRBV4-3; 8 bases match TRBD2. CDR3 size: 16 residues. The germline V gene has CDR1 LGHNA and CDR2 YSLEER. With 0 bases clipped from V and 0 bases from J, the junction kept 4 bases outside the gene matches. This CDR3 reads CASSQDRLALSYEQYF. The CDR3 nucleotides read TGCGCCAGCAGCCAAGATCGACTAGCGCTCTCCTACGAGCAGTACTTC.

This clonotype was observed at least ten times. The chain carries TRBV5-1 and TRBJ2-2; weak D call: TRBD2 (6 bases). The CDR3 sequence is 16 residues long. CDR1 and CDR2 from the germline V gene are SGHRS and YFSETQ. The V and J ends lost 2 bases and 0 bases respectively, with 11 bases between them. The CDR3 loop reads CASSFRRGSNTGELFF. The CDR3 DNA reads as TGCGCCAGCAGCTTCAGGCGGGGTTCGAACACCGGGGAGCTGTTTTTT.

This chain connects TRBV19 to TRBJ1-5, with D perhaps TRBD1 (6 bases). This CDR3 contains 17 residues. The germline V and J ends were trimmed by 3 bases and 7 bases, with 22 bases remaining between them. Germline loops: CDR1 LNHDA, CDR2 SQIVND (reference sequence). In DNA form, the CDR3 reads TGTGCCAGTAGTATCAGAGTTACAGGGAACCGTGCGCAGCCCCAGCATTTT. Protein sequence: CASSIRVTGNRAQPQHF.

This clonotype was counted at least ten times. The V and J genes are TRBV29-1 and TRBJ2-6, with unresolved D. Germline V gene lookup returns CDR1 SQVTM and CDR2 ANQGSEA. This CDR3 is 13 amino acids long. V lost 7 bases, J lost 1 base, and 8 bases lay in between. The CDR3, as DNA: TGCAGCGCGTTAGTTTCTGGGGCCAACGTCCTGACTTTC. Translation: CSALVSGANVLTF.

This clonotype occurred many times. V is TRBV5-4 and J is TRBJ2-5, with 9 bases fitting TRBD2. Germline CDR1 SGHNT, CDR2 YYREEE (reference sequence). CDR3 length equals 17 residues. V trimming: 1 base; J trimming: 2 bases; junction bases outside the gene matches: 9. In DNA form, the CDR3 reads TGTGCCAGCAGCTTGAAAATAGCGGGAGCGGGGCAAGAGACCCAGTACTTC. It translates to CASSLKIAGAGQETQYF.

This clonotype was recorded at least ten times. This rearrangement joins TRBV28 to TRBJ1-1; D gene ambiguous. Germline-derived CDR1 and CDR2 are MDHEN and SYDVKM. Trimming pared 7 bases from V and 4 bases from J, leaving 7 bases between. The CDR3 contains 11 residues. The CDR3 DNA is TGTGCCAGCACCCGCATCACTGAAGCTTTCTTT. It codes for CASTRITEAFF.

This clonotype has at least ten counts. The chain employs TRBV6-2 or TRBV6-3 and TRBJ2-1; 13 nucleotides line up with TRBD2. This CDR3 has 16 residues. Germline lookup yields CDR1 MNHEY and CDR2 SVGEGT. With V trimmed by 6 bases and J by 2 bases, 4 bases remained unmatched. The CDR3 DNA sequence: TGTGCCAGCAGGAGACTAGCGGGGGGCACCTACAATGAGCAGTTCTTC. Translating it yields CASRRLAGGTYNEQFF.

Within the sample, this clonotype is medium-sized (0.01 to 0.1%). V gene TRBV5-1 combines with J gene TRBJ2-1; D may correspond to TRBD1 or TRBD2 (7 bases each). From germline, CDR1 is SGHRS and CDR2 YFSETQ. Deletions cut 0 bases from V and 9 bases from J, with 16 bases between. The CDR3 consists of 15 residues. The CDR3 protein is CASSLGFQGEGEQFF. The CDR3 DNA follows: TGCGCCAGCAGCTTGGGGTTCCAGGGGGAGGGTGAGCAGTTCTTC.

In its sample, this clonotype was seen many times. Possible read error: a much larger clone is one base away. As DNA, the CDR3 is TGCAGCGGAACAGGGGGGAAGTGCAATGAGCAGTTCTTC. Translation gives CSGTGGKCNEQFF. The genes are TRBV29-1 and TRBJ2-1, with 8 positions matching TRBD1. The CDR3 sequence is 13 residues long. Germline V lookup: CDR1 SQVTM, CDR2 ANQGSEA. With V trimmed by 7 bases and J by 6 bases, 8 bases remained unmatched.

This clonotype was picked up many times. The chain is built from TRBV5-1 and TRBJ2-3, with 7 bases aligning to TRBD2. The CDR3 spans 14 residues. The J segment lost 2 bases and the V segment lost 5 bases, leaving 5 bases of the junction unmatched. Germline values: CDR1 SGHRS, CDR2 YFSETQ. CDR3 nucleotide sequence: TGCGCCAGCAGACGGGACTACCTCACAGATACGCAGTATTTT. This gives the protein CASRRDYLTDTQYF.

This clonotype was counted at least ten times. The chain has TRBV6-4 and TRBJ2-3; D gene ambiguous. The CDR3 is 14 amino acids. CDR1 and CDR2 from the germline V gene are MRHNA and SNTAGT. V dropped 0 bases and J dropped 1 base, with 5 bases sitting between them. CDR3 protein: CASSDSTGTDTQYF. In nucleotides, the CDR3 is TGTGCCAGCAGTGACTCGACTGGCACAGATACGCAGTATTTT.

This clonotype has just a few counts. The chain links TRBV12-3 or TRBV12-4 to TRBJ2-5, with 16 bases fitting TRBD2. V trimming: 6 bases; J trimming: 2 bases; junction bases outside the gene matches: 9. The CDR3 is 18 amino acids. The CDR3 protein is CASSSGTSGRALQETQYF. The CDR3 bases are TGTGCCAGCAGCTCCGGGACTAGCGGGAGGGCATTACAAGAGACCCAGTACTTC.

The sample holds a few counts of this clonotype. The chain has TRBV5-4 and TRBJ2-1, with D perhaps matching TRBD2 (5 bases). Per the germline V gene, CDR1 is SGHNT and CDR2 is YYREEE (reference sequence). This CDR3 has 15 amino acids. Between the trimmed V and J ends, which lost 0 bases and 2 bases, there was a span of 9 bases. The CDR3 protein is CASSLEAVTYNEQFF. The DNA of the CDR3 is TGTGCCAGCAGCTTGGAAGCGGTCACCTACAATGAGCAGTTCTTC.

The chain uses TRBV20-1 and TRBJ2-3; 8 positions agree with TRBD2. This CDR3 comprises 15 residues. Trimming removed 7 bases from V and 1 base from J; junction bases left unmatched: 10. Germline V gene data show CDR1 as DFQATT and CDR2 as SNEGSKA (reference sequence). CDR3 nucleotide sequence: TGCAGTGTGTCGAGCGGGCGGGAGGGCACAGATACGCAGTATTTT. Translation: CSVSSGREGTDTQYF.

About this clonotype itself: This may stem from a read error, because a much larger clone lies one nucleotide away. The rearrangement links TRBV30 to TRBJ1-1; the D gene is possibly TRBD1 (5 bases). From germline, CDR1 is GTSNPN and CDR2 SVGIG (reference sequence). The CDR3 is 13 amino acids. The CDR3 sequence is CAWNPGGNAEAFF. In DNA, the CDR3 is TGTGCCTGGAACCCGGGGGGGAACGCTGAAGCTTTCTTT.

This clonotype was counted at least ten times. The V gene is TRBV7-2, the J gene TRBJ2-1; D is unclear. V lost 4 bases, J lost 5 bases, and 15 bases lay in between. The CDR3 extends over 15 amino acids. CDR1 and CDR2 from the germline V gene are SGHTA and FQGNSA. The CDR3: CASSSLWALDNEQFF. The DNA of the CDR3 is TGTGCCAGCAGCTCATTATGGGCCCTTGACAATGAGCAGTTCTTC. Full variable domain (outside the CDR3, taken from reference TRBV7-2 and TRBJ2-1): GAGVSQSPSNKVTEKGKDVELRCDPISGHTALYWYRQSLGQGLEFLIYFQGNSAPDKSGLPSDRFSAERTGGSVSTLTIQRTQQEDSAVYLCASSSLWALDNEQFFGPGTRLTVL.

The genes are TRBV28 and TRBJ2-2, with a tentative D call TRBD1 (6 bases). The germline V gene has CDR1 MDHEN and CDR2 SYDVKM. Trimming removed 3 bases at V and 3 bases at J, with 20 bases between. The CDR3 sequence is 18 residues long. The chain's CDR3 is CASSLGEYRVQYTGELFF. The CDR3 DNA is TGTGCCAGCAGTTTGGGGGAGTACAGGGTTCAATACACCGGGGAGCTGTTTTTT.

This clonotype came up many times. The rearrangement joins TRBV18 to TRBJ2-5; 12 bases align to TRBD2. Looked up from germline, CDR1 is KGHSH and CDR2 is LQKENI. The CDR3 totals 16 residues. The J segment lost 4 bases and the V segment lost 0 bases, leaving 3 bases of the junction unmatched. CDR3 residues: CASSPPATSGRETQYF. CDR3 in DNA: TGTGCCAGCTCACCACCGGCGACTAGCGGGAGAGAGACCCAGTACTTC.

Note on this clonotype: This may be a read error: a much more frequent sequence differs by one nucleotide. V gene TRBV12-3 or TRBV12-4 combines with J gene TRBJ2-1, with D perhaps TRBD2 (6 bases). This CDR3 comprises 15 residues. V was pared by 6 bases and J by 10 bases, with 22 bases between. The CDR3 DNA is TGTGCCAGCAGGGAGGGAGCAGGGACCTTCTACGAGCAGTTCTTC. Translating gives CASREGAGTFYEQFF.

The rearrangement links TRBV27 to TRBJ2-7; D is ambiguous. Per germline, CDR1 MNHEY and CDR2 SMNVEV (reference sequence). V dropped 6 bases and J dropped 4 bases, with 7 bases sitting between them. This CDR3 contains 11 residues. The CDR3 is CASSHGYEQYF. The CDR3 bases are TGTGCCAGCAGCCACGGTTACGAGCAGTACTTC.

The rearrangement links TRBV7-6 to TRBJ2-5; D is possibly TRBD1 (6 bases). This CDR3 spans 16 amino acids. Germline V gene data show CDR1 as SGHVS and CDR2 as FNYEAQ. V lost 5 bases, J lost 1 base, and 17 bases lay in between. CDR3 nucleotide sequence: TGTGCCAGCAGCCGACTTGGGGGCATACCCCAAGAGACCCAGTACTTC. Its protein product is CASSRLGGIPQETQYF.

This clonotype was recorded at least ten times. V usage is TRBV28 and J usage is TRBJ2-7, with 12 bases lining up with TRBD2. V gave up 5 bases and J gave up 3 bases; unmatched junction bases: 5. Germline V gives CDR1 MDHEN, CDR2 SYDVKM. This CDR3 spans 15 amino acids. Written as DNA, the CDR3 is TGTGCCAGCAGTCCGTGGACTAGCGGGAACTACGAGCAGTACTTC. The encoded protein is CASSPWTSGNYEQYF.